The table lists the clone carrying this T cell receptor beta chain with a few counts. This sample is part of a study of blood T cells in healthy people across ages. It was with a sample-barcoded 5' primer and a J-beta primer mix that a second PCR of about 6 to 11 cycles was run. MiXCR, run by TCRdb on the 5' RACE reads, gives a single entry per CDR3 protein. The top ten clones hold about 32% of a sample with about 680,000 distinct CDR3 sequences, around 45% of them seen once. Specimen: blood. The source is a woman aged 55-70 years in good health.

This chain's CDR3 is CASSQSGLEYNEQFF. The CDR3 region has the DNA TGTGCCAGCAGCCAAAGCGGACTAGAGTACAATGAGCAGTTCTTC. The rearrangement links TRBV3-1 to TRBJ2-1, with 7 bases aligning to TRBD2. CDR1 and CDR2 from the germline V gene are LGHDT and YNNKEL (reference sequence). The V segment lost 2 bases and the J segment 4 bases; nucleotides outside the gene matches: 5. The CDR3 totals 15 residues.